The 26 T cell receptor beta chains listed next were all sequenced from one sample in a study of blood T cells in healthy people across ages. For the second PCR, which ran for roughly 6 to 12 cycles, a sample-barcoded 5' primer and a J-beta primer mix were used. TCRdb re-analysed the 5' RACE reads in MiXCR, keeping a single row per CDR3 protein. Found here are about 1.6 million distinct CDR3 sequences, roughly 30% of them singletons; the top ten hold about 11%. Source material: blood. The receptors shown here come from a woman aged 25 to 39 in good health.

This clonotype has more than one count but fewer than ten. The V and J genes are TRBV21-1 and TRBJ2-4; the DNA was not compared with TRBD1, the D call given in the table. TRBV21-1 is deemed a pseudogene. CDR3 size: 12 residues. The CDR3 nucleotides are TGTGCCAGCACCCCCGCGGCAAACATTCAGTACTTC. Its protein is CASTPAANIQYF.

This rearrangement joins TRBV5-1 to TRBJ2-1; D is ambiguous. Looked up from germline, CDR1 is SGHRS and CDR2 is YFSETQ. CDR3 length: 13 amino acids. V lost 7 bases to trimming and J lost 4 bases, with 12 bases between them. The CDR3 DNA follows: TGCGCCAGCCGCTCCAATGCTTACAATGAGCAGTTCTTC. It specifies CASRSNAYNEQFF. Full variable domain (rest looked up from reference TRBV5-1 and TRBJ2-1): KAGVTQTPRYLIKTRGQQVTLSCSPISGHRSVSWYQQTPGQGLQFLFEYFSETQRNKGNFPGRFSGRQFSNSRSEMNVSTLELGDSALYLCASRSNAYNEQFFGPGTRLTVL.

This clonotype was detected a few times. The CDR3 protein is CASNPGGGAPYNEQFF. Here the CDR3 DNA reads TGTGCCAGCAATCCCGGGGGAGGGGCCCCCTACAATGAGCAGTTCTTC. The J gene is TRBJ2-1, the V gene TRBV28, with 7 bases aligning to TRBD2. The germline V gene encodes CDR1 MDHEN and CDR2 SYDVKM. The V segment lost 7 bases and the J segment 2 bases; nucleotides outside the gene matches: 11. This CDR3 is 16 amino acids long.

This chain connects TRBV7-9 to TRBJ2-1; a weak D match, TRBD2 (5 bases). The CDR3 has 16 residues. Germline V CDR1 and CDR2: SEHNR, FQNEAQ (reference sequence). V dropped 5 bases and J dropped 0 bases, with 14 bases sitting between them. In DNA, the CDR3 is TGTGCCAGCAGCCCCCCCCGGGGAGTCTCCTACAATGAGCAGTTCTTC. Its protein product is CASSPPRGVSYNEQFF.

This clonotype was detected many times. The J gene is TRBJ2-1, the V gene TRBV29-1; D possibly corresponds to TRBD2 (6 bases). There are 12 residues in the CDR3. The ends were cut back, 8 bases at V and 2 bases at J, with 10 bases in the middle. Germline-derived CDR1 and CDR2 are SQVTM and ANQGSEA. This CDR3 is CSLANTYNEQFF. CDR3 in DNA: TGCAGCCTAGCGAACACCTACAATGAGCAGTTCTTC.

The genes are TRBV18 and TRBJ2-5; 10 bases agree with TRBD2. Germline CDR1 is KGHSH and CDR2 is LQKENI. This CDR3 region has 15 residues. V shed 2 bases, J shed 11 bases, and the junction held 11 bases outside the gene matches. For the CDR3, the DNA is TGTGCCAGCTCACCAAAGGTCCTAGCGGGAGATGAGCAGTACTTC. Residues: CASSPKVLAGDEQYF.

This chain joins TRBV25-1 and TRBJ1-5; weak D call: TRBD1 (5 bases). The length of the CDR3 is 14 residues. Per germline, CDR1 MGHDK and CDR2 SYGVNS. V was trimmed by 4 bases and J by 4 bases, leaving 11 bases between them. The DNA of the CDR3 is TGTGCCAGCAGTGCTCGACAGAGTAATCAGCCCCAGCATTTT. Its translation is CASSARQSNQPQHF.

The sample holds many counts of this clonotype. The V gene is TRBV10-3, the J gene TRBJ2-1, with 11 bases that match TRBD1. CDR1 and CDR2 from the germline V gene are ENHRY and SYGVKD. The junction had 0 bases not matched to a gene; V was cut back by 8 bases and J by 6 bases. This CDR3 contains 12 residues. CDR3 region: CAIGTGGNEQFF. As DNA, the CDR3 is TGTGCCATCGGGACAGGGGGCAATGAGCAGTTCTTC.

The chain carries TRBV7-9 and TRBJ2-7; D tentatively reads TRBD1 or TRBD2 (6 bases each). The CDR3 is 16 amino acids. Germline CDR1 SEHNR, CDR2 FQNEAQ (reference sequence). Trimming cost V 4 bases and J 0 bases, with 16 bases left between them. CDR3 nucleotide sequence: TGTGCCAGCAGCTCAGCACGAGGGGGGTTCTCCTACGAGCAGTACTTC. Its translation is CASSSARGGFSYEQYF.

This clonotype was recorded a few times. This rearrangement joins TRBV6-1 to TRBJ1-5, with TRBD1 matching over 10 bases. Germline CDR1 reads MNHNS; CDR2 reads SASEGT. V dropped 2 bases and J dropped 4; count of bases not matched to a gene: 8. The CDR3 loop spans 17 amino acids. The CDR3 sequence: CASSEPAGTGENQPQHF. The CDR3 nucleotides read TGTGCCAGCAGTGAACCGGCCGGGACAGGGGAAAATCAGCCCCAGCATTTT.

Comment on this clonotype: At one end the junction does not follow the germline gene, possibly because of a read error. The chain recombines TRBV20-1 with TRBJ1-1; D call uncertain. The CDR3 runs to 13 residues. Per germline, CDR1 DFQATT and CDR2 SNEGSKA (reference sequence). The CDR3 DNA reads TGCGGTGCTGACCACAAATCGAACACTGAAGCTTTCTTT. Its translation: CGADHKSNTEAFF.

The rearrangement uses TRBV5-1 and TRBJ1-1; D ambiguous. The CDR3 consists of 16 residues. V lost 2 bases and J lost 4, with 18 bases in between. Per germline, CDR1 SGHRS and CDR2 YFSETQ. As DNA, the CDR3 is TGCGCCAGCAGCTTTGGCTCCCGATCCGCCGGCACTGAAGCTTTCTTT. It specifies CASSFGSRSAGTEAFF.

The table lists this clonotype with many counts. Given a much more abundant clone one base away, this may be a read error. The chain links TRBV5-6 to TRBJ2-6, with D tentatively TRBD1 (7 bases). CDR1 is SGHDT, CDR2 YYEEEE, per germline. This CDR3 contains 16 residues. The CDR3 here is CASSFNRGGGANVRTF. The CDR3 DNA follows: TGTGCCAGCAGCTTCAACAGGGGAGGTGGGGCCAACGTCCGGACTTTC.

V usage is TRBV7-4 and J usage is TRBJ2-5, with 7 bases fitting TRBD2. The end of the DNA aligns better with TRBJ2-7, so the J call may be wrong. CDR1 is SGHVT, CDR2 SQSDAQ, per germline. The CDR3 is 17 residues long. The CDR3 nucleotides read TGTGCCAGCAGCTTTTTTCTCCGTCTAGCGGAACTGGTCGAGCAGTACTTC. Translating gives CASSFFLRLAELVEQYF.

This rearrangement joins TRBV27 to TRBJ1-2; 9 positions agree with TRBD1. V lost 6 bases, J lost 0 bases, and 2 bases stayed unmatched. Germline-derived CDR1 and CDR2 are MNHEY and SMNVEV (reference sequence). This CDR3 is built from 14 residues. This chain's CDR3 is CASRGTGTNYGYTF. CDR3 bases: TGTGCCAGCAGGGGGACAGGGACTAACTATGGCTACACCTTC.

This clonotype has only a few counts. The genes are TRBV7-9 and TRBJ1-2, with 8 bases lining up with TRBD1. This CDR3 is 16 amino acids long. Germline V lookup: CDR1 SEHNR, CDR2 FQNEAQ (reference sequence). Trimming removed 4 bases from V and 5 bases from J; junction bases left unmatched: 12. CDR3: CASSSTSTGAPYGYTF. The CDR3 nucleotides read TGTGCCAGCAGCTCTACCTCGACAGGGGCCCCTTATGGCTACACCTTC. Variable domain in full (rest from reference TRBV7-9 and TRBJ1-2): DTGVSQNPRHKITKRGQNVTFRCDPISEHNRLYWYRQTLGQGPEFLTYFQNEAQLEKSRLLSDRFSAERPKGSFSTLEIQRTEQGDSAMYLCASSSTSTGAPYGYTFGSGTRLTVV.

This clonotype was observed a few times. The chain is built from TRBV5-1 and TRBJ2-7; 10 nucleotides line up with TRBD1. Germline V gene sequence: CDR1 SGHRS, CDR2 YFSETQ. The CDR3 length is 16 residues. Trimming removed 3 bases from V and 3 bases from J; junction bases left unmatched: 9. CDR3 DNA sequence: TGCGCCAGCAGCTGGGGACAGGGGAGAAACCTCTACGAGCAGTACTTC. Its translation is CASSWGQGRNLYEQYF.

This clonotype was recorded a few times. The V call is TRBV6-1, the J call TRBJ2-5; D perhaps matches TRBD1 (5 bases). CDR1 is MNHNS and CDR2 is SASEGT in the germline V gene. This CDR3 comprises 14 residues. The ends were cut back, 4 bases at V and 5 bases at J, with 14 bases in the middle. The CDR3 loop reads CASSAEGVGETQYF. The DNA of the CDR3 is TGTGCCAGCAGTGCGGAAGGGGTTGGGGAGACCCAGTACTTC.

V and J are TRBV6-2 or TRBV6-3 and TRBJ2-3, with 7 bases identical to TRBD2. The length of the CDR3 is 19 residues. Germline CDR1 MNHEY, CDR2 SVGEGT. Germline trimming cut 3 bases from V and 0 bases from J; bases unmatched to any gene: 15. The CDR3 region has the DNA TGTGCCAGCAGTTATGCTTTCACGCGGGAGAGTGATAGCACAGATACGCAGTATTTT. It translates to CASSYAFTRESDSTDTQYF.

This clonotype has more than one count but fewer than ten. CDR3 sequence reads: CASRTQGDTQYF. The CDR3, as DNA: TGTGCCAGCAGGACCCAGGGGGATACGCAGTATTTT. The chain employs TRBV27 and TRBJ2-3; D is perhaps TRBD1 (6 bases). Germline V gene sequence: CDR1 MNHEY, CDR2 SMNVEV (reference sequence). CDR3 size: 12 residues. Trimming pared 6 bases from V and 6 bases from J, leaving 10 bases between.

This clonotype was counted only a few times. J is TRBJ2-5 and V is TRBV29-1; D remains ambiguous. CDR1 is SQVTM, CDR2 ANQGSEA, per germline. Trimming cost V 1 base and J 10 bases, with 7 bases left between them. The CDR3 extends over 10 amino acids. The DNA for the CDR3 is TGCAGCGTTGAAGTGGAACGCCAGTACTTC. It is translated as CSVEVERQYF.

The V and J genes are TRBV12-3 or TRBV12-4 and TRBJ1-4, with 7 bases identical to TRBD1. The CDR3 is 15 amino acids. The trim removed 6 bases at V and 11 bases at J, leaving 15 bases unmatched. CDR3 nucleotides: TGTGCCAGCAGCCCTAAAACAGGGGAGATTGTGAAACTGTTTTTT. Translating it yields CASSPKTGEIVKLFF.

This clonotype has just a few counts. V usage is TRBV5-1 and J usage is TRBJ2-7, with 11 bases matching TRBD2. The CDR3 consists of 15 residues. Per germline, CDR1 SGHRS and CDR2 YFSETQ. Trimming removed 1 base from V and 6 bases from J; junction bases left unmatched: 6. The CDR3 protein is CASSLSTSGSVEQYF. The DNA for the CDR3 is TGCGCCAGCAGCTTGAGTACTAGCGGGAGTGTCGAGCAGTACTTC.

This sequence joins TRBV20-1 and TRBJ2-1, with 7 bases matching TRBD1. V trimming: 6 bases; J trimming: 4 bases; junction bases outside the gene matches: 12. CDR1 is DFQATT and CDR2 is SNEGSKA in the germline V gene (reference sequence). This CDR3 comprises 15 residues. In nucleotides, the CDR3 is TGCAGTGCAGCGTCCGGGACAGAACCTTACAATGAGCAGTTCTTC. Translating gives CSAASGTEPYNEQFF.

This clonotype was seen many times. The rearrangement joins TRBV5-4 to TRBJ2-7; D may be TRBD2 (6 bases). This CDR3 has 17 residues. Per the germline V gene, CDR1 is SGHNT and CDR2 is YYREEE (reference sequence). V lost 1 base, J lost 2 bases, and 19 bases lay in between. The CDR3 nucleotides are TGTGCCAGCAGCTTGATCGGTGGGGCTAGCGACGCCTACGAGCAGTACTTC. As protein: CASSLIGGASDAYEQYF.

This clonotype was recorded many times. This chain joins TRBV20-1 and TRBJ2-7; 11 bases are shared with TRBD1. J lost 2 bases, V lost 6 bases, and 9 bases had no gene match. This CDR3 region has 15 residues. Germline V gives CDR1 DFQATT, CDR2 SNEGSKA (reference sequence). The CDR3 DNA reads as TGCAGTGCCCCGGTCCGGACAGGGGGCACCTACGAGCAGTACTTC. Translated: CSAPVRTGGTYEQYF.